One and the same sample provided the 23 T cell receptor beta chains below, sequenced in a study of response to subunit inactivated influenza vaccine. TCRdb reprocessed the RT-PCR reads via MiXCR and lists one record per CDR3 protein. Altogether around 650,000 distinct CDR3 sequences are present, less than 20% being singletons, with the ten largest covering 11%. The sample here was PBMCs from blood, taken 11 to 12 days after vaccination. The source is a man between 50 and 59 years old who received an inactivated influenza vaccine.

This clonotype was counted ten times or more. CDR3 DNA sequence: TGTGCCAGCAGCTTAACCAGACGTGGCGAGCAGTACTTC. As protein: CASSLTRRGEQYF. The chain recombines TRBV7-8 with TRBJ2-7, with no clear D. The germline gives CDR1 SGHVS, CDR2 FQNEAQ. The CDR3 length is 13 residues. V lost 2 bases and J 6 bases, leaving 11 bases between the germline ends.

This clonotype was seen at least ten times. The chain carries TRBV5-1 and TRBJ2-7, with D possibly being TRBD2 (7 bases). Germline-derived CDR1 and CDR2 are SGHRS and YFSETQ. V was shortened by 7 bases and J by 3 bases, with 14 bases between the two germline ends. There are 13 residues in the CDR3. CDR3: CASRGRGNYEQYF. The CDR3 region has the DNA TGCGCCAGCCGAGGGAGGGGGAACTACGAGCAGTACTTC.

The chain links TRBV5-5 to TRBJ1-1; the match to TRBD1 covers 7 bases. CDR3 length: 17 amino acids. Per the germline V gene, CDR1 is SGHKS and CDR2 is YYEKEE (reference sequence). The V gene end was trimmed by 0 bases and the J gene end by 3 bases; junction bases not matched to a gene: 11. The CDR3 DNA follows: TGTGCCAGCAGCTTGGCCGAGGGGGCCCGGGCGTACACTGAAGCTTTCTTT. It codes for CASSLAEGARAYTEAFF.

In this sample, this clonotype turned up a few times. The chain links TRBV20-1 to TRBJ1-5, with TRBD1 as a possible D gene (5 bases). CDR3 length equals 13 residues. Trimming pared 2 bases from V and 5 bases from J, leaving 10 bases between. Germline loops: CDR1 DFQATT, CDR2 SNEGSKA (reference sequence). CDR3 nucleotide sequence: TGCAGTGCTAGAACCGGGACCGATCAGCCCCAGCATTTT. This translates into CSARTGTDQPQHF.

CDR3 sequence: CASSLAGNGETQYF. CDR3 coding DNA: TGTGCCAGCAGCTTAGCAGGGAATGGAGAGACCCAGTACTTC. The chain combines TRBV7-6 with TRBJ2-5; D unclear. The CDR3 extends over 14 amino acids. The V end lost 0 bases, the J end lost 4 bases, and 9 bases lay between the germline ends. Germline V lookup: CDR1 SGHVS, CDR2 FNYEAQ.

The chain uses TRBV6-2 or TRBV6-3 and TRBJ2-7; 8 bases are a match to TRBD2. V was clipped by 0 bases and J by 0 bases; unmatched bases: 1. Germline CDR1 is MNHEY and CDR2 is SVGEGT. The CDR3 runs to 15 residues. DNA for the CDR3: TGTGCCAGCAGTTACTCTAGCGGGGTCTCCTACGAGCAGTACTTC. Translating gives CASSYSSGVSYEQYF.

The J gene is TRBJ2-2, the V gene TRBV5-5; a possible D gene is TRBD1 (6 bases). The CDR3 length is 14 residues. Trimming pared 4 bases from V and 5 bases from J, leaving 12 bases between. Germline CDR1 and CDR2: SGHKS and YYEKEE (reference sequence). CDR3 sequence (DNA): TGTGCCAGCAGCCCCCGGGACATAACCGGGGAGCTGTTTTTT. Its translation is CASSPRDITGELFF.

This clonotype was detected ten times or more. The rearrangement links TRBV28 to TRBJ2-1; the D gene is possibly TRBD2 (7 bases). This CDR3 is 14 amino acids long. From germline, CDR1 is MDHEN and CDR2 SYDVKM. The V end lost 2 bases, the J end lost 7 bases, and 12 bases lay between the germline ends. The CDR3 protein is CASSLGGAGNEQFF. The CDR3 bases are TGTGCCAGCAGTTTAGGGGGGGCCGGTAATGAGCAGTTCTTC.

In its sample, this clonotype was seen a few times. This chain links TRBV29-1 with TRBJ2-1, with 8 bases aligning to TRBD1. Germline trimming cut 6 bases from V and 0 bases from J; bases unmatched to any gene: 7. CDR3 length: 15 residues. Looked up from germline, CDR1 is SQVTM and CDR2 is ANQGSEA. The CDR3 reads CSVIATGGSYNEQFF. CDR3 sequence (DNA): TGCAGCGTAATAGCTACAGGGGGCTCCTACAATGAGCAGTTCTTC.

The chain couples TRBV7-6 to TRBJ2-5, with D uncertain. The CDR3 consists of 12 residues. Deletions cut 5 bases from V and 6 bases from J, with 10 bases between. Germline V CDR1 and CDR2: SGHVS, FNYEAQ. The CDR3 region has the DNA TGTGCCAGCAGCCAACCTGTGCAGACCCAGTACTTC. Its protein is CASSQPVQTQYF.

The V call is TRBV18, the J call TRBJ2-7, with TRBD2 matching 14 bases. V shed 6 bases, J shed 7 bases, and the junction held 11 bases outside the gene matches. CDR3 length: 16 amino acids. CDR1 and CDR2 from the germline V gene are KGHSH and LQKENI. The CDR3 sequence is CASSHGTSGSFGEQYF. Written as DNA, the CDR3 is TGTGCCAGCTCTCACGGGACTAGCGGGAGTTTTGGGGAGCAGTACTTC.

This clonotype came up many times. J is TRBJ2-1 and V is TRBV28; TRBD1 matches 9 bases. Germline CDR1 reads MDHEN; CDR2 reads SYDVKM. There are 14 residues in the CDR3. The V gene end was trimmed by 6 bases and the J gene end by 5 bases; junction bases not matched to a gene: 5. The CDR3, as DNA: TGTGCCAGCAGATCGGGACAGGGTAACAATGAGCAGTTCTTC. Translation: CASRSGQGNNEQFF.

This clonotype has just a few counts. The J gene is TRBJ1-5, the V gene TRBV6-6; D gene unclear. Germline values: CDR1 MNHNY, CDR2 SVGAGI (reference sequence). The CDR3 is 12 residues long. V dropped 2 bases and J dropped 6 bases, with 5 bases sitting between them. CDR3 coding DNA: TGTGCCAGCAGTTACGTAGGTCAGCCCCAGCATTTT. It specifies CASSYVGQPQHF.

The rearrangement uses TRBV18 and TRBJ2-6, with D possibly TRBD2 on 5 matching bases. From germline, CDR1 is KGHSH and CDR2 LQKENI. The length of the CDR3 is 16 residues. V was pared by 6 bases and J by 1 base, with 13 bases between. The CDR3: CASSLNTGSGANVLTF. The CDR3 coding sequence is TGTGCCAGCTCCCTCAATACGGGGTCTGGGGCCAACGTCCTGACTTTC.

As concerns this clonotype: A junction boundary mismatches the germline segment, possibly from a read error. The chain recombines TRBV5-8 with TRBJ2-5; possibly TRBD1 or TRBD2 for D (5 bases each). Germline-derived CDR1 and CDR2 are SGHTS and YDEGEE. This CDR3 spans 14 amino acids. DNA of the CDR3: TGTGCCATCAGCTCTGGGACCGTACAAGAGACCCAGTACTTC. Amino acid sequence: CAISSGTVQETQYF.

This clonotype has ten or more counts. J is TRBJ1-2 and V is TRBV7-2; the D gene is possibly TRBD1 (5 bases). The CDR3 covers 12 residues. The germline V gene encodes CDR1 SGHTA and CDR2 FQGNSA. V lost 7 bases and J lost 2, with 8 bases in between. The CDR3 is CASTGQNYGYTF. For the CDR3, the DNA is TGTGCCAGCACCGGACAAAACTATGGCTACACCTTC.

The CDR3 spells CASSPPAGLSTDTQYF. CDR3 nucleotide sequence: TGTGCCAGCTCACCACCGGCGGGGTTGAGCACAGATACGCAGTATTTT. The V gene is TRBV18, the J gene TRBJ2-3; the D gene is possibly TRBD2 (6 bases). The CDR3 is 16 residues long. V lost 0 bases, J lost 0 bases, and 10 bases lay in between. CDR1 is KGHSH, CDR2 LQKENI, per germline.

In its sample, this clonotype was seen a few times. V is TRBV12-3 or TRBV12-4 and J is TRBJ2-2; D not resolved. V was pared by 11 bases and J by 7 bases, with 17 bases between. The length of the CDR3 is 13 residues. CDR3 coding DNA: TGTGCCGTCAAGAGCTTCACCGTCGGGGAGCTGTTTTTT. Its protein is CAVKSFTVGELFF.

This clonotype was picked up a small number of times. The CDR3 sequence is CSARLGIPSYNEQFF. In DNA form, the CDR3 reads TGCAGTGCTAGACTGGGCATCCCCTCCTACAATGAGCAGTTCTTC. This chain uses TRBV20-1 with TRBJ2-1; no clear D gene. Between the trimmed V and J ends, which lost 2 bases and 0 bases, there was a span of 11 bases. This CDR3 has 15 residues. Germline loops: CDR1 DFQATT, CDR2 SNEGSKA (reference sequence).

This chain links TRBV12-3 or TRBV12-4 with TRBJ1-5, with D possibly being TRBD1 (6 bases). The CDR3 is 14 amino acids. Trimming left V 6 bases short and J 1 base short, with 10 bases between. CDR3 DNA: TGTGCCAGCAGCTGGGACACGAGCAATCAGCCCCAGCATTTT. Translation gives CASSWDTSNQPQHF.

V usage is TRBV7-9 and J usage is TRBJ1-1; D might be TRBD1 (5 bases). The ends were cut back, 4 bases at V and 9 bases at J, with 15 bases in the middle. This CDR3 is built from 13 residues. Germline values: CDR1 SEHNR, CDR2 FQNEAQ (reference sequence). The CDR3 loop is CASSWGTSIQAFF. CDR3 bases: TGTGCCAGCAGCTGGGGGACCTCTATCCAAGCTTTCTTT.

This clonotype was observed a few times. The V gene is TRBV6-6, the J gene TRBJ1-5; D uncertain. Per the germline V gene, CDR1 is MNHNY and CDR2 is SVGAGI (reference sequence). Trimming took 8 bases from V and 5 from J, leaving 13 bases between them. The CDR3 has 13 amino acids. In DNA, the CDR3 is TGTGCCAGCGCTACCGGGCGAGATCAGCCCCAGCATTTT. Protein product: CASATGRDQPQHF.

This rearrangement joins TRBV5-6 to TRBJ1-5; a possible D gene is TRBD1 (5 bases). CDR3 length: 14 amino acids. The germline CDR1 and CDR2 sequences are SGHDT and YYEEEE. V dropped 0 bases and J dropped 6 bases, with 10 bases sitting between them. The CDR3 spells CASSLGGVSQPQHF. Written as DNA, the CDR3 is TGTGCCAGCAGCTTGGGGGGGGTTAGTCAGCCCCAGCATTTT.